A selection of T cell receptor beta chains follows, all from one sample in a study of CD8+ T cells in alopecia areata. Assay: immunoSEQ multiplex PCR; the TCRdb copy retains only in-frame clones and omits some. The sample yields 270,000 or so clones, over 45% seen once. The sequences come from CD4+ T cells sorted from blood, collected at week 24, from a patient treated with tofacitinib. The source of these receptors is a human donor with alopecia areata. CDR3s include the opening cysteine and the closing phenylalanine or tryptophan. The D gene is left open where the match is weak.

14,TRBV30,TRBD1,TRBJ1-1,CAWSVLKSAGGTFF
15,TRBV19,.,TRBJ1-2,CASTPGDIRSYGYTF
11,TRBV5-1,.,TRBJ1-1,CASSLGGEAFF
15,TRBV7-3,TRBD1,TRBJ1-6,CASSLTGTGNSPLHF
14,TRBV30,.,TRBJ2-1,CAWREGNSYNEQFF
15,TRBV10-3,TRBD2,TRBJ2-3,CAISSSGGVTDTQYF
12,TRBV30,.,TRBJ1-4,CAWSVRDEKLFF
12,TRBV19,.,TRBJ2-5,CASRGDQETQYF
15,TRBV4-2,.,TRBJ2-5,CASSQGHRGQETQYF
12,TRBV29-1,.,TRBJ2-1,CSVDRGQNEQFF
11,TRBV20-1,.,TRBJ2-3,CSASPLDTQYF
13,TRBV29-1,.,TRBJ2-5,CSVEGRGGETQYF